The sequence of this T cell receptor beta chain was determined in a study of blood T cell repertoires in COVID-19 (TCRdb year 2020). Concerning the study at large: Samples from collaborators originated in the United States, Italy and Spain and spanned both the acute and convalescent phases of COVID-19. The material from the prospective study consisted of cDNA or gDNA derived from T cells, B-cell-depleted T cells, or PBMCs. Subjects who had been exposed to COVID-19, were actively infected with it, or had recovered from it provided the deeply sampled blood TCRbeta repertoires that made up the dataset. The repertoires were released in a freely available public database intended as a resource for research on the immune response to SARS-CoV-2. Samples came from the ongoing ImmuneRACE study (first 160 participants) plus 1,254 subjects from 6 global collaborators. Nearly every sample came with metadata listing a de-identified subject ID, COVID-19 status, age in years and sex. HLA class I and class II types, where available, came from metadata supplied by the sample provider rather than from assay-based typing. What the work shows at the level of the full study, not this receptor alone: The quantity of clinical and demographic metadata differed by source and by participant and was supplied without curation.

Details on this clone: The specificity of this receptor is unknown. Base quality data are lacking; no much larger clone is found one base away.

In Seattle, one collaborating source enrolled patients while the infection was active and tracked those patients longitudinally over the course of disease. Collaborating institutions collected whole blood in K2EDTA tubes following their own protocols. For TCRbeta analysis, collaborators shipped samples in one of three forms: frozen whole blood, isolated PBMCs, or DNA extracted from either of those sample types. The immunoSEQ Assay, a bias-controlled multiplex PCR, was used to amplify TCRbeta CDR3 regions from genomic DNA. The authors' pipeline ran thus. Nucleated cell counts per sample were estimated from amplification of reference gene primers within the assay. To quantify the absolute abundance of each unique TCRbeta CDR3 rearrangement, sequence reads were collapsed and filtered. For each sample, productive Simpson clonality was calculated by taking the square root of Simpson's diversity index across productive rearrangements. What TCRdb holds here is the immuneACCESS table cut down to in-frame rearrangements. Part of the clones is not present; checked against another copy, under half of the missing clones reflect an unresolved V gene, and the others are unexplained. V and J calls and clone size are as listed in that table; D and trimming were resolved from the DNA. Present in this sample are about 150,000 clones, roughly four fifths of which were seen just once. The top ten constitute 2.5% to 3% of the sample.

The sequence came from an elderly woman with COVID-19, enrolled during active disease. The sequencing input was peripheral blood.

Here the CDR3 is given as CASSESTGGRTNIQYF. The DNA sequence is as follows: TGCGCCAGCAGTGAGTCGACGGGGGGGAGGACAAACATTCAGTACTTC. The chain couples TRBV10-1 to TRBJ2-4; TRBD2 lines up with 8 middle nucleotides. The germline V gene encodes CDR1 WNHNN and CDR2 SYGVQD (reference sequence). The cysteine opens and the phenylalanine closes a CDR3 of 16 amino acids. The sequence is cut down to CDR3 DNA, 48 bases in frame from base 1. Germline trimming: 0 bases from V, 6 bases from J; junction bases outside gene matches: 7.